The 3 T cell receptor beta chains listed next were all sequenced from one sample in a study of CD8 T cells in Susac syndrome. Reverse transcription of about 0.5 to 1 ug RNA was carried out with random hexamers. TCRdb recomputed calls from the immunoSEQ multiplex PCR reads with MiXCR, one row per CDR3 protein. This table holds approximately 150,000 distinct CDR3 sequences, 80% found once. Sequencing was carried out using CD8+ T cells from PBMCs. The origin of the receptors is a human donor with multiple sclerosis.

The V gene is TRBV30, the J gene TRBJ2-1; D is uncertain. The ends were cut back, 1 base at V and 1 base at J, with 8 bases in the middle. CDR1 is GTSNPN, CDR2 SVGIG, per germline (reference sequence). The CDR3 is 14 amino acids. The CDR3 is CAWSGGASYNEQFF. The CDR3 region has the DNA TGTGCCTGGAGTGGAGGAGCGTCCTACAATGAGCAGTTCTTC.

This sequence joins TRBV11-2 and TRBJ1-5; no firm D call. Per the germline V gene, CDR1 is SGHAT and CDR2 is FQNNGV. This CDR3 contains 12 residues. Trimming pared 5 bases from V and 6 bases from J, leaving 8 bases between. CDR3 DNA: TGTGCCAGCAGCCACTTCGGTCAGCCCCAGCATTTT. As protein: CASSHFGQPQHF.

DNA of the CDR3: TGCAGTGCTGGGAGAGACAGGGGGGAGGTGGCCCAGTACTTC. This translates into CSAGRDRGEVAQYF. The V call is TRBV20-1, the J call TRBJ2-5, with 9 positions matching TRBD1. After removal of 5 bases from V and 9 bases from J, the junction contained 13 bases not matched to a gene. The CDR3 is 14 amino acids. Looked up from germline, CDR1 is DFQATT and CDR2 is SNEGSKA (reference sequence).